The TCR beta chain described here comes from a study of T cell repertoires in cytomegalovirus infection. Study summary: An indication of both CMV infection and matching HLA type came from public TCR beta signatures.

The CDR3 has 11 amino acids. CDR1 is SGHTA and CDR2 is FQGNSA in the germline V gene. V was clipped by 5 bases and J by 9 bases, with 8 bases between them. There are many counts of this clonotype. Antigen specificity is unknown. Study-wide points: People with CMV and the relevant HLA were identified by cumulative public TCR beta family frequency.

TCRdb recomputed calls from the reads with MiXCR, one row per CDR3 protein. Altogether around 280,000 distinct CDR3 sequences are present, around 9.1% being singletons, with the ten largest covering less than 3%. V is TRBV7-2 and J is TRBJ2-1; D remains ambiguous. The sample comprised PBMCs. The sequence derives from a human donor in good health (CMV status not recorded). Some clones in this sample may be carry-over from other donors' samples. The CDR3 DNA follows: TGTGCCAGCAGCACTGGTGGTGAGCAGTTCTTC. Translating it yields CASSTGGEQFF.